Following are 17 T cell receptor beta chains from one sample sequenced in a study of identical twins. TCRdb reanalysed the 5' RACE reads using MiXCR and keeps one entry per CDR3 protein. Of around 300,000 distinct CDR3 sequences in the sample, about 8.1% were seen once. This sample was shared with a second study, whose subject was yellow fever vaccine responses in identical twins.

Sequenced material: memory (CD45RO+) T cells sorted from blood. The source of these receptors is a woman between 18 and 29 years old in good health.

This clonotype was detected ten times or more. The chain has TRBV7-9 and TRBJ1-1; D call uncertain. The CDR3 sequence is 13 residues long. Per germline, CDR1 SEHNR and CDR2 FQNEAQ (reference sequence). The germline V and J ends were trimmed by 1 base and 4 bases, with 7 bases remaining between them. The CDR3 sequence: CASSLVAGTEAFF. The CDR3 bases are TGTGCCAGCAGCTTAGTGGCGGGCACTGAAGCTTTCTTT.

J is TRBJ2-2 and V is TRBV29-1; 8 bases line up with TRBD2. The germline CDR1 and CDR2 sequences are SQVTM and ANQGSEA. Trimming took 6 bases from V and 6 from J; bases not matched to a gene: 12. The CDR3 covers 15 residues. The CDR3 sequence: CSVGRGSGGSGELFF. For the CDR3, the DNA is TGCAGCGTGGGCCGGGGGAGCGGGGGTTCCGGGGAGCTGTTTTTT.

This rearrangement joins TRBV20-1 to TRBJ2-1; D uncertain. The germline V and J ends were trimmed by 0 bases and 0 bases, with 15 bases remaining between them. This CDR3 contains 17 residues. Germline values: CDR1 DFQATT, CDR2 SNEGSKA (reference sequence). The CDR3, as DNA: TGCAGTGCTAGAGATGGGTCGACGATTCGCTCCTACAATGAGCAGTTCTTC. Its protein product is CSARDGSTIRSYNEQFF.

This clonotype was recorded at least ten times. The rearrangement uses TRBV12-3 or TRBV12-4 and TRBJ2-1; the match to TRBD2 covers 9 bases. V was pared by 6 bases and J by 1 base, with 7 bases of the junction left unmatched. The CDR3 sequence is 16 residues long. The CDR3 is CASRPLAGVSYNEQFF. The CDR3 DNA sequence: TGTGCCAGCAGACCCTTAGCGGGAGTTTCCTACAATGAGCAGTTCTTC.

CDR3 nucleotides: TGTGCCAGCAGTCCCCGGCGGCTTTATGAGCAGTTCTTC. Amino acid sequence: CASSPRRLYEQFF. The rearrangement joins TRBV27 to TRBJ2-1; D is uncertain. The length of the CDR3 is 13 residues. CDR1 is MNHEY and CDR2 is SMNVEV in the germline V gene (reference sequence). V was pared by 5 bases and J by 8 bases, with 13 bases between.

The rearrangement joins TRBV5-6 to TRBJ2-3; a possible D gene is TRBD2 (6 bases). Germline V gene data show CDR1 as SGHDT and CDR2 as YYEEEE. The germline V and J ends were trimmed by 1 base and 0 bases, with 12 bases remaining between them. The CDR3 has 16 amino acids. The DNA for the CDR3 is TGTGCCAGCAGCTTGAGGAGCAGCGGGAGCACAGATACGCAGTATTTT. Translating it yields CASSLRSSGSTDTQYF. Looking up the rest from reference TRBV5-6 and TRBJ2-3 gives the full variable domain: DAGVTQSPTHLIKTRGQQVTLRCSPKSGHDTVSWYQQALGQGPQFIFQYYEEEERQRGNFPDRFSGHQFPNYSSELNVNALLLGDSALYLCASSLRSSGSTDTQYFGPGTRLTVL.

This clonotype was seen ten or more times. One end of the junction is discordant with germline, which a read error may explain. The J gene is TRBJ2-1, the V gene TRBV7-2, with 16 bases matching TRBD2. Germline V gives CDR1 SGHTA, CDR2 FQGNSA. The CDR3 runs to 11 residues. In DNA, the CDR3 is TGTGCCAGCAGCCAGGGACTAGCGGGAGGGTTC. Translation: CASSQGLAGGF.

This clonotype was found many times. The chain employs TRBV14 and TRBJ2-7, with D possibly being TRBD1 (7 bases). The CDR3 covers 14 residues. Trimming removed 4 bases from V and 4 bases from J, with 14 bases in between. The germline gives CDR1 SGHDN, CDR2 FVKESK. The CDR3 here is CASSRRGTAYEQYF. The CDR3 DNA follows: TGTGCCAGCAGCCGTCGGGGGACAGCTTACGAGCAGTACTTC.

This clonotype was seen many times. The chain employs TRBV28 and TRBJ2-7, with 7 bases matching TRBD1. The germline V gene has CDR1 MDHEN and CDR2 SYDVKM. V gave up 5 bases and J gave up 3 bases; unmatched junction bases: 10. There are 15 residues in the CDR3. The CDR3 DNA is TGTGCCAGCAGTCCAACCGGACAGGCCAACTACGAGCAGTACTTC. As protein: CASSPTGQANYEQYF.

The rearrangement uses TRBV11-2 and TRBJ2-2; 11 bases agree with TRBD2. CDR1 SGHAT and CDR2 FQNNGV come from the germline V gene. This CDR3 region has 16 residues. After removal of 8 bases from V and 7 bases from J, the junction contained 12 bases not matched to a gene. CDR3 in DNA: TGTGCCAGCTCCCCCTCAGTAGCGGGGGGGCTCGGGGAGCTGTTTTTT. This sequence encodes CASSPSVAGGLGELFF.

The chain is built from TRBV5-5 and TRBJ2-7; 14 nucleotides agree with TRBD2. V lost 0 bases, J lost 3 bases, and 8 bases stayed unmatched. Germline lookup yields CDR1 SGHKS and CDR2 YYEKEE (reference sequence). The CDR3 loop spans 18 amino acids. The CDR3 DNA follows: TGTGCCAGCAGCTTGGAAGGGACTAGCGGGAGTCTAAGCTACGAGCAGTACTTC. This gives the protein CASSLEGTSGSLSYEQYF.

This clonotype occurred a few times. The chain carries TRBV4-2 and TRBJ2-7, with 13 nucleotides matching TRBD2. CDR1 and CDR2 from the germline V gene are LGHNA and YNFKEQ. Trimming at V came to 3 bases and at J to 2 bases, leaving 4 bases not matched to a gene. The CDR3 is 16 residues long. The CDR3 sequence: CASSQGTSGDPYEQYF. In nucleotides, the CDR3 is TGTGCCAGCAGCCAGGGGACTAGCGGGGACCCCTACGAGCAGTACTTC.

This clonotype was found many times. In DNA, the CDR3 is TGTGCCAGCAGCCGCACAGGGGCCGATTCACCCCTCCACTTT. Amino acid sequence: CASSRTGADSPLHF. The chain couples TRBV6-1 to TRBJ1-6; 7 bases align to TRBD1. V shed 6 bases, J shed 8 bases, and the junction held 7 bases outside the gene matches. Germline assignment: CDR1 MNHNS and CDR2 SASEGT. There are 14 residues in the CDR3.

At least ten counts were recorded for this clonotype. The V gene is TRBV6-1, the J gene TRBJ2-7; no clear D gene. CDR1 is MNHNS and CDR2 is SASEGT in the germline V gene. Between the trimmed V and J ends, which lost 6 bases and 2 bases, there was a span of 8 bases. The CDR3 has 12 residues. In DNA form, the CDR3 reads TGTGCCAGCAGCAGAGGAGCCTACGAGCAGTACGTC. Translated: CASSRGAYEQYV.

The V call is TRBV9, the J call TRBJ2-5; tentatively, D is TRBD1 (6 bases). In germline, CDR1 is SGDLS, CDR2 YYNGEE. The V end lost 2 bases, the J end lost 3 bases, and 14 bases lay between the germline ends. The CDR3 runs 15 residues. The CDR3 DNA reads TGTGCCAGCAGCGTGGGCTGGACAGCGGAAGAGACCCAGTACTTC. The encoded protein is CASSVGWTAEETQYF.

This clonotype showed up many times. The V and J genes are TRBV12-3 or TRBV12-4 and TRBJ2-2, with 10 nucleotides matching TRBD2. This CDR3 spans 16 amino acids. V gave up 3 bases and J gave up 3 bases; unmatched junction bases: 4. In DNA, the CDR3 is TGTGCCAGCAGTTTTATCCTAGCGGGAGACACCGGGGAGCTGTTTTTT. Its protein is CASSFILAGDTGELFF.

This clonotype was recorded many times. The genes are TRBV2 and TRBJ2-7; D is possibly TRBD1 (6 bases). This CDR3 region has 11 residues. V lost 4 bases, J lost 6 bases, and 7 bases lay in between. Per the germline V gene, CDR1 is SNHLY and CDR2 is FYNNEI. The CDR3 sequence is CASSGGGEQYV. Here the CDR3 DNA reads TGTGCCAGCAGTGGAGGGGGCGAGCAGTACGTC.